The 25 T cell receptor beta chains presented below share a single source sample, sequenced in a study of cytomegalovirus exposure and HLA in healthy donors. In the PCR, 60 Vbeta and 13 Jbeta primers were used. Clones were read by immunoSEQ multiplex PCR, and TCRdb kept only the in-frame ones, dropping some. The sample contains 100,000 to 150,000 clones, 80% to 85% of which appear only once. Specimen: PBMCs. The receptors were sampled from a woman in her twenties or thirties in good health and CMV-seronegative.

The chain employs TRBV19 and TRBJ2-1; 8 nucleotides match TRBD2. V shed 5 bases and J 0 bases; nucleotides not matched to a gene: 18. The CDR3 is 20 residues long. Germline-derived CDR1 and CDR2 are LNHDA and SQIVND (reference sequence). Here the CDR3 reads CASSPGGVMIGGCSYNEQFF. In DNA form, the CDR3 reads TGTGCCAGTAGTCCCGGGGGGGTGATGATTGGTGGGTGCTCCTACAATGAGCAGTTCTTC.

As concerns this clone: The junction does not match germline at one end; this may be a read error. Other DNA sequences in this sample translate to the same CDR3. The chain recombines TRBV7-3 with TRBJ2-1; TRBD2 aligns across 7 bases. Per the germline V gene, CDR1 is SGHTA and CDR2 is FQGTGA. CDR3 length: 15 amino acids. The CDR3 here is CASSPGGSSYNEQFF. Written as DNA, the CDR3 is TGTGCCAGCAGCCCCGGGGGGAGCTCCTACAATGAACAGTTCTTC. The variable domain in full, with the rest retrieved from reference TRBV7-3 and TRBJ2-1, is GAGVSQTPSNKVTEKGKYVELRCDPISGHTALYWYRQSLGQGPEFLIYFQGTGAADDSGLPNDRFFAVRPEGSVSTLKIQRTERGDSAVYLCASSPGGSSYNEQFFGPGTRLTVL.

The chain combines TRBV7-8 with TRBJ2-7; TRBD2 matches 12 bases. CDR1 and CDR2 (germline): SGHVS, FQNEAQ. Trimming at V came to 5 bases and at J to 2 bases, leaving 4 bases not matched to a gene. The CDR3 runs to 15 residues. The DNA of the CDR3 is TGTGCCAGCAGCACACGACTAGCGGGAGCCTACGAGCAGTACTTC. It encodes CASSTRLAGAYEQYF.

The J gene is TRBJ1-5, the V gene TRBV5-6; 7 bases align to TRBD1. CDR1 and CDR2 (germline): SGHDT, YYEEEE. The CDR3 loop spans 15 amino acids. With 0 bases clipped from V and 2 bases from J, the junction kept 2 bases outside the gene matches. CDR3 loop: CASSLEGAGNQPQHF. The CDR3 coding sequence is TGTGCCAGCAGCTTGGAGGGGGCGGGCAATCAGCCCCAGCATTTT.

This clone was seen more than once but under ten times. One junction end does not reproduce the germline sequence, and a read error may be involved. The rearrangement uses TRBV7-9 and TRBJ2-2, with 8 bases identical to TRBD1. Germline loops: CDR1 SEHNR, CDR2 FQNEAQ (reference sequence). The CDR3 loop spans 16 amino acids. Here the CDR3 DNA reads TGTTCCAGCAGATCGGGCTGGCAGGGGGCCACCGGGGAGCTGTTTTTT. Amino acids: CSSRSGWQGATGELFF. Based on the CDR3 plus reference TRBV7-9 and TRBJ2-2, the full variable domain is DTGVSQNPRHKITKRGQNVTFRCDPISEHNRLYWYRQTLGQGPEFLTYFQNEAQLEKSRLLSDRFSAERPKGSFSTLEIQRTEQGDSAMYLCSSRSGWQGATGELFFGEGSRLTVL.

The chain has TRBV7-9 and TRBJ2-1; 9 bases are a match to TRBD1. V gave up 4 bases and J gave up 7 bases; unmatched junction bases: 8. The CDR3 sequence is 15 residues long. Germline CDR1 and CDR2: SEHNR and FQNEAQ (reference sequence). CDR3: CASSSGQGRGNEQFF. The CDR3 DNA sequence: TGTGCCAGCAGCTCGGGACAGGGTAGGGGGAATGAGCAGTTCTTC.

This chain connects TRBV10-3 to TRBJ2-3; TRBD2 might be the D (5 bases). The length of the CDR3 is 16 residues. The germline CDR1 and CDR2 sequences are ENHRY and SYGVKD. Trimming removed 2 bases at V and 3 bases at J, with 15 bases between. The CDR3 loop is CAISEGGARKTDTQYF. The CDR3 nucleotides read TGTGCCATCAGTGAGGGAGGCGCTAGAAAGACAGATACGCAGTATTTT.

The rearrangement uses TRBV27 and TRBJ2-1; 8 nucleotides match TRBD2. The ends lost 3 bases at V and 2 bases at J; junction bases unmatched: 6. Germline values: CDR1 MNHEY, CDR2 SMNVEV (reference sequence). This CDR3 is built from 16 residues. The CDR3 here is CASSFRSAGAYNEQFF. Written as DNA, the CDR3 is TGTGCCAGCAGTTTTCGATCAGCGGGAGCCTACAATGAGCAGTTCTTC.

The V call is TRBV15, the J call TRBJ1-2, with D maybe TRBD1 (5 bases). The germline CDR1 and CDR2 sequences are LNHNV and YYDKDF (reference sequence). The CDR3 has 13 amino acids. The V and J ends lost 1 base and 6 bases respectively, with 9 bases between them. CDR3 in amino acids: CATSRGPQDGYTF. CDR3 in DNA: TGTGCCACCAGCAGAGGTCCACAGGATGGCTACACCTTC. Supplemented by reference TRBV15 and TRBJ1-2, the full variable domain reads DAMVIQNPRYQVTQFGKPVTLSCSQTLNHNVMYWYQQKSSQAPKLLFHYYDKDFNNEADTPDNFQSRRPNTSFCFLDIRSPGLGDTAMYLCATSRGPQDGYTFGSGTRLTVV.

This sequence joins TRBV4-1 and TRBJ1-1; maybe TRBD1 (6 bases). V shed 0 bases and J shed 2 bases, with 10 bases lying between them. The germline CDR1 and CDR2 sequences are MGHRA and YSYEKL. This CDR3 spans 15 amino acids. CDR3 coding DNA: TGCGCCAGCAGCCAAGATTCCAGGGGTAACACTGAAGCTTTCTTT. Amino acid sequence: CASSQDSRGNTEAFF.

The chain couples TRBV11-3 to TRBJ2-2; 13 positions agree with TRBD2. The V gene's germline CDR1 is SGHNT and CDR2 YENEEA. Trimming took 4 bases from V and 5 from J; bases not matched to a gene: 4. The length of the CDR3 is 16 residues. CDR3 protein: CASSSRGLAGTGELFF. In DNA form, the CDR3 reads TGTGCCAGCAGCTCCCGGGGACTAGCGGGAACCGGGGAGCTGTTTTTT.

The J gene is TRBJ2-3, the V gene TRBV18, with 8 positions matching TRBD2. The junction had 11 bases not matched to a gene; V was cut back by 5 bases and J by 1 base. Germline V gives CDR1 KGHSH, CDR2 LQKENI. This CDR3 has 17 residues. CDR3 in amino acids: CASSNQRGSRGTDTQYF. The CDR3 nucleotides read TGTGCCAGCTCAAACCAGCGGGGGTCCCGGGGCACAGATACGCAGTATTTT.

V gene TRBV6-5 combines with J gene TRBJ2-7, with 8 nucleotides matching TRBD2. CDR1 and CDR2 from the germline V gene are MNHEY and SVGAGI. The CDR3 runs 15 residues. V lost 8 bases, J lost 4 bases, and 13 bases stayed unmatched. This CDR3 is CASGSPGRARYEQYF. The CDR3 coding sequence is TGTGCCAGCGGGTCTCCCGGGAGGGCCAGATACGAGCAGTACTTC.

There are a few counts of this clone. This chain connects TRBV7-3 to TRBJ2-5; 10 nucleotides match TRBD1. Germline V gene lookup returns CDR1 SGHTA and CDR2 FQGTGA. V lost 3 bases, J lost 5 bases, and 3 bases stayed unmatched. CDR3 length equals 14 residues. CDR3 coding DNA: TGTGCCAGCAGCTTCGGGGGACAGGGGGAGACCCAGTACTTC. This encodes CASSFGGQGETQYF.

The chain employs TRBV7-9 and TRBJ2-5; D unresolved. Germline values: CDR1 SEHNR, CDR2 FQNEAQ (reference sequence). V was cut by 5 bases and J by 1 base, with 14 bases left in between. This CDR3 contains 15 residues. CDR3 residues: CASSLNQVGQETQYF. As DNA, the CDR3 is TGTGCCAGCAGCCTAAATCAGGTTGGCCAAGAGACCCAGTACTTC.

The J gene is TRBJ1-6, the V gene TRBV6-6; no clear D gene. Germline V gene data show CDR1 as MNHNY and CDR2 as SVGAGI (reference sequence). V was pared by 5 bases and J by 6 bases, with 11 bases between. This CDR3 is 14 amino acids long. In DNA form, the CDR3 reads TGTGCCAGCAGTGATTTGGGCTTTAATTCACCCCTCCACTTT. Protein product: CASSDLGFNSPLHF.

CDR3 sequence reads: CASSLGTEGEQYF. CDR3 DNA: TGCGCCAGCAGCCTGGGGACGGAGGGCGAGCAGTACTTC. This sequence joins TRBV4-1 and TRBJ2-7; D may be TRBD2 (6 bases). The germline V gene has CDR1 MGHRA and CDR2 YSYEKL. With 4 bases removed from V and 6 bases from J, the gap between germline ends came to 13 bases. CDR3 length equals 13 residues.

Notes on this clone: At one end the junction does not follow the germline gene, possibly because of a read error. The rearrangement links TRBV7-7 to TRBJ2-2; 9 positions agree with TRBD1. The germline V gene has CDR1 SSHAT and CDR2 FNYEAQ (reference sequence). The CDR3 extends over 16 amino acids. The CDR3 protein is CASSPAGTGPTGELFF. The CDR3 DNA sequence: TGTGCTAGCAGCCCAGCCGGGACAGGGCCCACCGGGGAGCTGTTTTTT.

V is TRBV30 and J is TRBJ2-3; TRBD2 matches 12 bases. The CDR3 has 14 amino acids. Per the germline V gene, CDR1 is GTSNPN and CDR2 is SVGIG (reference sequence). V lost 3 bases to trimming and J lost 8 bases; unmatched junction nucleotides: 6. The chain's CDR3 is CAWRTSGGPGTQYF. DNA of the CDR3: TGTGCCTGGAGAACTAGCGGGGGGCCGGGTACGCAGTATTTT.

In nucleotides, the CDR3 is TGTGCCAGCTCACCAGGAACTAACAGGGGTCGTGGCTACACCTTC. It codes for CASSPGTNRGRGYTF. The J gene is TRBJ1-2, the V gene TRBV18; 7 bases match TRBD1. CDR3 length: 15 amino acids. Germline V CDR1 and CDR2: KGHSH, LQKENI. V shed 2 bases and J 7 bases; nucleotides not matched to a gene: 10.

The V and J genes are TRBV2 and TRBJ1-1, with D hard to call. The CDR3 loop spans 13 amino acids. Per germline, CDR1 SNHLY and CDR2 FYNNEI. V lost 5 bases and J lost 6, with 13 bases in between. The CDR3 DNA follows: TGTGCCAGCAGTTACGACTGGGTCGCTGAAGCTTTCTTT. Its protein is CASSYDWVAEAFF.

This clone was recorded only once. CDR3 sequence reads: CAWSPYTNTGELFF. CDR3 coding DNA: TGTGCCTGGAGTCCATACACGAACACCGGGGAGCTGTTTTTT. The J gene is TRBJ2-2, the V gene TRBV30, with D unclear. The length of the CDR3 is 14 residues. The ends were cut back, 2 bases at V and 0 bases at J, with 7 bases in the middle. Per germline, CDR1 GTSNPN and CDR2 SVGIG (reference sequence).

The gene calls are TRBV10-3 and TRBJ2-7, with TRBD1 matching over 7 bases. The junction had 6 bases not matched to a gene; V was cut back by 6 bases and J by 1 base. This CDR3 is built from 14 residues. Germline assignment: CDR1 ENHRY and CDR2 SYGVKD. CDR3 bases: TGTGCCATCAGGGACAGGCACAATTCCTACGAGCAGTACTTC. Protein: CAIRDRHNSYEQYF.

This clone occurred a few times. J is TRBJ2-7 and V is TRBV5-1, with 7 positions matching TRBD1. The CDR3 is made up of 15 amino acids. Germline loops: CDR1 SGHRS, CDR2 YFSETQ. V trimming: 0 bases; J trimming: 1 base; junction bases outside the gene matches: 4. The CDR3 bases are TGCGCCAGCAGCTTGGGGGGGACAGTATCCTACGAGCAGTACTTC. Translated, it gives CASSLGGTVSYEQYF.

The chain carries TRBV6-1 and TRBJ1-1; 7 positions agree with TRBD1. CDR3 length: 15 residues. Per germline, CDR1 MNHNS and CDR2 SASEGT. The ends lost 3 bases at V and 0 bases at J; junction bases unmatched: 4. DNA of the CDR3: TGTGCCAGCAGTGAGCAGGGGGTGGTGAACACTGAAGCTTTCTTT. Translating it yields CASSEQGVVNTEAFF.